One sample yielded the 17 T cell receptor beta chains listed below, sequenced in a study of cytomegalovirus exposure and HLA in healthy donors. In the PCR, 60 Vbeta and 13 Jbeta primers were used. The repertoire was sequenced with immunoSEQ multiplex PCR; TCRdb's copy has only in-frame clones and lacks some. The sample shows 84,000 or so clones, approximately 76% of them seen only once. The sample was PBMCs. The receptors were gathered from a male donor in good health and CMV-seronegative.

The V call is TRBV19, the J call TRBJ1-2; maybe TRBD1 (5 bases). Deletions cut 1 base from V and 2 bases from J, with 5 bases between. The germline V gene has CDR1 LNHDA and CDR2 SQIVND (reference sequence). The CDR3 has 13 residues. Written as DNA, the CDR3 is TGTGCCAGTAGTATAGGGGGCAACTATGGCTACACCTTC. It encodes CASSIGGNYGYTF.

The J gene is TRBJ2-3, the V gene TRBV28; 7 bases are shared with TRBD1. The germline V gene has CDR1 MDHEN and CDR2 SYDVKM. CDR3 size: 14 residues. The V and J ends lost 3 bases and 4 bases, in that order; junction bases with no gene match: 4. In DNA form, the CDR3 reads TGTGCCAGCAGTTTGACAGGGTCATCAGATACGCAGTATTTT. Its translation is CASSLTGSSDTQYF.

V is TRBV2 and J is TRBJ2-3; tentative D call: TRBD1 (5 bases). Germline CDR1 reads SNHLY; CDR2 reads FYNNEI. Trimming shortened V by 4 bases and J by 3 bases, and 11 bases separated the two germline ends. The CDR3 loop spans 14 amino acids. As DNA, the CDR3 is TGTGCCAGCAGTGGACAGACGAATACAGATACGCAGTATTTT. It translates to CASSGQTNTDTQYF.

The chain joins TRBV5-1 to TRBJ1-6; 8 nucleotides align to TRBD1. Germline-derived CDR1 and CDR2 are SGHRS and YFSETQ. This CDR3 has 13 residues. V was clipped by 4 bases and J by 10 bases; unmatched bases: 4. For the CDR3, the DNA is TGCGCCAGCAGCGGACAGGGAGGATCACCCCTCCACTTT. This encodes CASSGQGGSPLHF.

The chain has TRBV2 and TRBJ2-2, with 7 bases aligning to TRBD2. The germline gives CDR1 SNHLY, CDR2 FYNNEI. The CDR3 covers 15 residues. Losses at the gene ends were 5 bases for V and 4 bases for J; bases not matched to a gene: 7. CDR3 sequence: CASSWGGEGTGELFF. The CDR3 bases are TGTGCCAGCAGTTGGGGAGGGGAAGGCACCGGGGAGCTGTTTTTT.

The chain has TRBV19 and TRBJ2-7; D gene ambiguous. The CDR3 runs 15 residues. V lost 5 bases and J 0 bases, leaving 14 bases between the germline ends. Germline V gene sequence: CDR1 LNHDA, CDR2 SQIVND (reference sequence). The CDR3: CASSYRRTTSYEQYF. As DNA, the CDR3 is TGTGCCAGTAGTTATCGCCGAACTACCTCCTACGAGCAGTACTTC.

The chain combines TRBV7-8 with TRBJ1-1, with D possibly TRBD1 on 5 matching bases. V gave up 5 bases and J gave up 0 bases, with 13 bases separating them. There are 15 residues in the CDR3. CDR1 SGHVS and CDR2 FQNEAQ come from the germline V gene. CDR3 nucleotide sequence: TGTGCCAGCAGCAAAGAAGGGGCGGTGAACACTGAAGCTTTCTTT. It codes for CASSKEGAVNTEAFF.

The chain carries TRBV28 and TRBJ2-1; TRBD2 matches 9 bases. Germline CDR1 is MDHEN and CDR2 is SYDVKM. This CDR3 contains 15 residues. V was pared by 7 bases and J by 3 bases, with 7 bases of the junction left unmatched. CDR3 loop: CASTVAGESYNEQFF. The CDR3 DNA reads as TGTGCCAGCACCGTAGCGGGGGAAAGCTACAATGAGCAGTTCTTC.

The chain links TRBV19 to TRBJ1-5; maybe TRBD1 (5 bases). The ends were cut back, 5 bases at V and 3 bases at J, with 11 bases in the middle. Germline CDR1 is LNHDA and CDR2 is SQIVND (reference sequence). The CDR3 spans 14 residues. CDR3 DNA sequence: TGTGCCAGTAGTGTCCGGGACTCCAATCAGCCCCAGCATTTT. The encoded protein is CASSVRDSNQPQHF.

The gene calls are TRBV6-5 and TRBJ1-1; D ambiguous. Per germline, CDR1 MNHEY and CDR2 SVGAGI. This CDR3 spans 14 amino acids. V shed 2 bases and J shed 0 bases, with 7 bases lying between them. CDR3 coding DNA: TGTGCCAGCAGTTACGGGCAGGTGAACACTGAAGCTTTCTTT. Its protein product is CASSYGQVNTEAFF.

This clone was observed a few times. V gene TRBV5-1 combines with J gene TRBJ1-1; D is unclear. V was shortened by 6 bases and J by 2 bases, with 14 bases between the two germline ends. This CDR3 has 14 residues. Germline V gene data show CDR1 as SGHRS and CDR2 as YFSETQ. CDR3 protein: CASTLGRGNTEAFF. CDR3 DNA sequence: TGCGCCAGCACCTTAGGGCGGGGAAACACTGAAGCTTTCTTT.

Here the CDR3 reads CASSLRGLNTEAFF. The CDR3 nucleotides are TGTGCCAGCAGTTTACGGGGTTTAAACACTGAAGCTTTCTTT. The chain links TRBV28 to TRBJ1-1, with D unresolved. V dropped 2 bases and J dropped 2 bases, with 9 bases sitting between them. CDR1 is MDHEN and CDR2 is SYDVKM in the germline V gene. There are 14 residues in the CDR3.

J is TRBJ1-5 and V is TRBV9; unclear D gene. The CDR3 totals 14 residues. Per the germline V gene, CDR1 is SGDLS and CDR2 is YYNGEE. With 0 bases removed from V and 8 bases from J, the gap between germline ends came to 12 bases. The CDR3 loop is CASSVAEGAKPQHF. The CDR3 region has the DNA TGTGCCAGCAGCGTAGCTGAGGGCGCGAAGCCCCAGCATTTT.

This rearrangement joins TRBV28 to TRBJ2-7, with D perhaps matching TRBD2 (6 bases). The CDR3 covers 13 residues. CDR1 MDHEN and CDR2 SYDVKM come from the germline V gene. Trimming left V 4 bases short and J 4 bases short, with 11 bases between. The CDR3 nucleotides are TGTGCCAGCAGTTCCCGGGACTCGTACGAGCAGTACTTC. Its translation: CASSSRDSYEQYF. Variable domain in full (rest from reference TRBV28 and TRBJ2-7): DVKVTQSSRYLVKRTGEKVFLECVQDMDHENMFWYRQDPGLGLRLIYFSYDVKMKEKGDIPEGYSVSREKKERFSLILESASTNQTSMYLCASSSRDSYEQYFGPGTRLTVT.

The V gene is TRBV4-1, the J gene TRBJ1-2; 8 bases align to TRBD1. CDR1 is MGHRA and CDR2 is YSYEKL in the germline V gene. The V gene end was trimmed by 2 bases and the J gene end by 3 bases; junction bases not matched to a gene: 5. This CDR3 is 15 amino acids long. As DNA, the CDR3 is TGCGCCAGCAGCCAACCAGGGGGCAAGGACTATGGCTACACCTTC. It translates to CASSQPGGKDYGYTF.

In the case of this clone: The same CDR3 arises from other DNA sequences in this sample as well. The chain has TRBV28 and TRBJ2-2; perhaps TRBD1 as D (6 bases). The CDR3 is 14 residues long. CDR1 is MDHEN and CDR2 is SYDVKM in the germline V gene. V lost 5 bases, J lost 8 bases, and 15 bases lay in between. The chain's CDR3 is CASSAAGATGELFF. As DNA, the CDR3 is TGTGCCAGCAGTGCCGCAGGGGCCACTGGGGAGCTGTTTTTT.

The chain recombines TRBV6-5 with TRBJ1-2; weak D call: TRBD1 (6 bases). This CDR3 spans 12 amino acids. The germline V and J ends were trimmed by 6 bases and 7 bases, with 12 bases remaining between them. The germline V gene encodes CDR1 MNHEY and CDR2 SVGAGI. DNA of the CDR3: TGTGCCAGCAGGGGGACAATTGGTGGCTACACCTTC. This codes for CASRGTIGGYTF.